The T cell receptor beta chain described here comes from a study of blood T cell repertoires in COVID-19. Germline CDR1 MNHEY, CDR2 SMNVEV (reference sequence). Trimming shortened V by 2 bases and J by 0 bases, and 11 bases separated the two germline ends. The CDR3 is 15 residues long. Per the original methods: By means of reference gene primer amplification, nucleated cell counts were estimated. Using immunoSEQ multiplex PCR, the repertoire was profiled, and TCRdb retains in-frame clones only, with some absent. D and trimming were read from the DNA, whereas the V and J calls and clone size are those reported in that table. The table has roughly 35,000 clones, approximately 91% seen once.

The chain is built from TRBV27 and TRBJ2-7; D is possibly TRBD1 (6 bases). The material sequenced was peripheral blood. The sequence came from a man aged 60 to 69 with active COVID-19. CDR3 loop: CASSLRQALSYEQYF. The CDR3 bases are TGTGCCAGCAGTTTACGACAGGCCCTCTCCTACGAGCAGTACTTC.